The T cell receptor (beta chain) described here comes from a study of shared clonotypes between healthy human individuals. Findings and limits, study-wide: It was observed that roughly 5.1% of naive CD4 clonotypes were shared across a handful of donors.

The CDR3 extends over 16 amino acids. V lost 0 bases, J lost 0 bases, and 10 bases lay in between. The germline gives CDR1 SGHRS, CDR2 YFSETQ. Per the original methods: ImmunoSEQ junction-only sequences lacked quality scores, so their filtering differed. The table came from immunoSEQ multiplex PCR; TCRdb's copy has only in-frame clones and leaves some out. V and J calls and clone size are given by that table; D and trimming were obtained from the DNA. In the table there are about 2.3 million clones, approximately 93% of which are singletons. This clone was recorded only once. Its antigen is still unknown.

Specimen: naive CD4+ T cells from PBMCs. The sample's subset: CD45RA+ positively selected. The V gene is TRBV5-1, the J gene TRBJ1-3; D not certain. The source of this sequence is a man between 18 and 29 years old in good health. Some clones in this sample may be carry-over from other donors' samples. The CDR3 nucleotides are TGCGCCAGCAGCTTGGGACCGCAGAGCTCTGGAAACACCATATATTTT. Translating it yields CASSLGPQSSGNTIYF.